This TCR beta chain was captured by sequencing in a study of cytomegalovirus exposure and HLA in healthy donors. V lost 0 bases and J lost 5; bases outside the gene matches: 18. The CDR3 covers 19 residues. CDR1 is LGHNA, CDR2 YSLEER, per germline. Donors were drawn from the roughly 110-subject validation cohort, separate from the 666-subject first cohort. Study-level points and caveats: Among the CMV-associated chains, three were confirmed in vitro as specific for CMV antigens. According to a subsequent analysis, TCR clusters from the first cohort were inclined to appear together in the roughly 110 validation repertoires.

About this clone itself: The antigen is undetermined.

Here immunoSEQ multiplex PCR was the method, and the copy in TCRdb shows in-frame clones only, minus some. This sample yields about 150,000 clones, of which about 88% are seen a single time; under 25% belongs to the top ten. This sequence was found in a man between 18 and 35 years old in good health and CMV-seropositive. The rearrangement uses TRBV4-3 and TRBJ1-2, with 7 bases that match TRBD1. The sequencing input was PBMCs. The CDR3 coding sequence is TGCGCCAGCAGCCAAGATTGGGGGGCTCGGACAGGACCACCTTATGGCTACACCTTC. This codes for CASSQDWGARTGPPYGYTF.